The T cell receptor (beta chain) described here comes from a study of beta chain features in type 1 diabetes. Study context: Healthy donors resembled patients in age, gender and cell yields. The study, taken as a whole, reports: Reduced insertions and increased deletions marked VDJ junctions in type 1 diabetes patients. A greater similarity of naive, central memory and Treg TCRB repertoires was seen among patients than among healthy donors.

Concerning this clone itself: No antigen is known for it.

The entirety of the isolated RNA underwent reverse transcription, so expressed TCRB transcripts were sequenced. There were millions of reads on average in the naive, central memory and regulatory T cell samples. Clones were sequenced by immunoSEQ multiplex PCR, and TCRdb holds only the in-frame ones, with some missing. The profile covers 110,000 to 150,000 clones, with 9% to 9.5% appearing a single time and around 0.68% taken by the ten largest. The germline gives CDR1 MNHNY, CDR2 SVGAGI (reference sequence). V trimming: 2 bases; J trimming: 6 bases; junction bases outside the gene matches: 5. This CDR3 has 14 residues.

Sequenced sample: central memory CD4+ T cells from blood. This sequence originates from a man between 18 and 35 years old in good health. This chain joins TRBV6-6 and TRBJ2-7; TRBD1 matches 9 bases. The CDR3 DNA follows: TGTGCCAGCAGTTACCGACAGGGGGGCAGCGAGCAGTACTTC. Translating gives CASSYRQGGSEQYF.